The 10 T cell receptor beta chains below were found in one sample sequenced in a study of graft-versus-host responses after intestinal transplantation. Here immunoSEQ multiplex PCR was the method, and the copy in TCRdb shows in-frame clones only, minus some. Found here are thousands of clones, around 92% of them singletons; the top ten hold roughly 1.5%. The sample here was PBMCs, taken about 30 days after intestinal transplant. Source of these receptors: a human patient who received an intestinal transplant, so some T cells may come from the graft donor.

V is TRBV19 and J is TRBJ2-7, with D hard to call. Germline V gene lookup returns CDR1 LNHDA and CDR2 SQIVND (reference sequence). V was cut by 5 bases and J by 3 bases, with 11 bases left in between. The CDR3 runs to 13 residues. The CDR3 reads CASSPGTYYEQYF. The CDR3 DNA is TGTGCCAGTAGTCCCGGTACCTACTACGAGCAGTACTTC.

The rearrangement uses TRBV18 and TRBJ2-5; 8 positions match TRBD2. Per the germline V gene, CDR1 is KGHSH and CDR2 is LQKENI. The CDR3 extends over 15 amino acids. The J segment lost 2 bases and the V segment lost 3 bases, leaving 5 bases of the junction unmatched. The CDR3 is CASSPIRLAQETQYF. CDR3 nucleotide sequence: TGTGCCAGCTCACCGATTCGACTAGCGCAAGAGACCCAGTACTTC.

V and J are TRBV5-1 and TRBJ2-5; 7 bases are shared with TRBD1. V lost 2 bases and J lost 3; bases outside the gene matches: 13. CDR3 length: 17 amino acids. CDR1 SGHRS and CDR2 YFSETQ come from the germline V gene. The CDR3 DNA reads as TGCGCCAGCAGCTTCGTGGACAGGTGGGGGCCGGAAGAGACCCAGTACTTC. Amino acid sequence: CASSFVDRWGPEETQYF.

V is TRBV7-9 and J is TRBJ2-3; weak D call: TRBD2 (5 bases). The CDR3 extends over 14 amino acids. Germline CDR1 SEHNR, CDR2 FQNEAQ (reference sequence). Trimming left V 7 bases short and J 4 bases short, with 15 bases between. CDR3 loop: CASNILEEPDTQYF. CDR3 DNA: TGTGCCAGCAACATACTAGAGGAGCCAGATACGCAGTATTTT.

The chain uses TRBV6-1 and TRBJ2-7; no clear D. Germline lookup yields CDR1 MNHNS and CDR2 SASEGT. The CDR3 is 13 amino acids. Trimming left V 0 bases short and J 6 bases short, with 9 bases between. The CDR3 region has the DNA TGTGCCAGCAGTGAAGCGGCCTTGGGCGAGCAGTACTTC. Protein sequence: CASSEAALGEQYF.

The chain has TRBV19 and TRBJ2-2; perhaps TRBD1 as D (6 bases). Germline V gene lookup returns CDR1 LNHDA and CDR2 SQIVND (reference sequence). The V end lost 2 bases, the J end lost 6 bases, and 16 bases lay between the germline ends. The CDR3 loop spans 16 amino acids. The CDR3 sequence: CASSILAGVMPGELFF. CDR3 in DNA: TGTGCCAGTAGTATATTGGCAGGGGTTATGCCCGGGGAGCTGTTTTTT.

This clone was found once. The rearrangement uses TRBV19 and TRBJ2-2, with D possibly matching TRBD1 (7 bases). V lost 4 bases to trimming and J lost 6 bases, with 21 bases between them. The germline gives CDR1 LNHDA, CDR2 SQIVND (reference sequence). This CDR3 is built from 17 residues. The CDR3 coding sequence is TGTGCCAGTAGTAAAGCATGGAGGGACAGCTTCCCCGGGGAGCTGTTTTTT. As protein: CASSKAWRDSFPGELFF. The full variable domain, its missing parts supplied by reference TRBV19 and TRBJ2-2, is DGGITQSPKYLFRKEGQNVTLSCEQNLNHDAMYWYRQDPGQGLRLIYYSQIVNDFQKGDIAEGYSVSREKKESFPLTVTSAQKNPTAFYLCASSKAWRDSFPGELFFGEGSRLTVL.

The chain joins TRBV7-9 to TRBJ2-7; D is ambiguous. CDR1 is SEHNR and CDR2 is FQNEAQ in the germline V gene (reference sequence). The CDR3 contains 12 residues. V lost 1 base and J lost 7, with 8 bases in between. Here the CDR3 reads CASSLVIWEQYF. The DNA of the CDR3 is TGTGCCAGCAGCTTAGTGATTTGGGAGCAGTACTTC.

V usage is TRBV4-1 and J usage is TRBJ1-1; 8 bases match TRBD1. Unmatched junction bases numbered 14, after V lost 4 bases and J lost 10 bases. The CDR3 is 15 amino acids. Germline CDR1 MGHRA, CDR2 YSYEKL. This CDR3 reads CASSPPLTGDGGAFF. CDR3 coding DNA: TGCGCCAGCAGCCCCCCACTGACAGGGGATGGGGGAGCTTTCTTT.

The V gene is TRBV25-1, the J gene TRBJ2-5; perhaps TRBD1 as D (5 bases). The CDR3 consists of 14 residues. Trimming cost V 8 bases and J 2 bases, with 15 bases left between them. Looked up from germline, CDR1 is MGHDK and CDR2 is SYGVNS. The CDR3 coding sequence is TGTGCCAGCGGCCGCCGTGGGGCACAAGAGACCCAGTACTTC. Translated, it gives CASGRRGAQETQYF.